The 9 T cell receptor beta chains listed next were all sequenced from one sample in a study of CD4 T cells in relation to SARS-CoV-2 and coronaviruses. Which antigens these TCRs recognize remains unknown. Unexposed donor CD4+ T cells date from about 2011-2018, before the COVID-19 pandemic. The cells were cultured for around ten days before CD4+ T cells were isolated. Assay used: immunoSEQ multiplex PCR; TCRdb lists only in-frame clones, some missing. The sample holds approximately 21,000 clones; more than 60% are singletons and the top ten take about 14%. Sequencing was performed on CD4+ T cells from PBMCs, cultured in vitro. The source of these receptors is a human donor in good health.

The genes are TRBV2 and TRBJ1-6; perhaps TRBD1 as D (5 bases). The CDR3 length is 15 residues. Germline lookup yields CDR1 SNHLY and CDR2 FYNNEI. V was shortened by 9 bases and J by 0 bases, with 12 bases between the two germline ends. The CDR3 loop reads CASSRGGSYNSPLHF. As DNA, the CDR3 is TGTGCCAGTAGTCGGGGGGGCTCCTATAATTCACCCCTCCACTTT.

V is TRBV12-3 or TRBV12-4 and J is TRBJ1-2; D not resolved. The CDR3 is 12 residues long. Trimming removed 5 bases from V and 4 bases from J, with 8 bases in between. CDR3 nucleotides: TGTGCCAGCAGTGCGCGGTCCTATGGCTACACCTTC. Amino acids: CASSARSYGYTF.

The chain links TRBV19 to TRBJ2-6, with unresolved D. The CDR3 has 16 amino acids. Looked up from germline, CDR1 is LNHDA and CDR2 is SQIVND (reference sequence). Deletions cut 4 bases from V and 2 bases from J, with 12 bases between. The CDR3 nucleotides read TGTGCCAGTAGTAAGATGTTCAAAGCTGGGGCCAACGTCCTGACTTTC. Its protein product is CASSKMFKAGANVLTF.

This chain links TRBV2 with TRBJ2-7; D is unresolved. This CDR3 region has 13 residues. Germline CDR1 and CDR2: SNHLY and FYNNEI. Trimming left V 6 bases short and J 4 bases short, with 13 bases between. CDR3 coding DNA: TGTGCCAGCAGCTCGGGCCTTTTTTACGAGCAGTACTTC. It is translated as CASSSGLFYEQYF.

This clone was detected once. The chain employs TRBV5-4 and TRBJ2-5, with D possibly TRBD2 on 5 matching bases. The CDR3 is made up of 14 amino acids. Trimming took 4 bases from V and 5 from J, leaving 15 bases between them. Per germline, CDR1 SGHNT and CDR2 YYREEE (reference sequence). CDR3 sequence reads: CASSPSAGGETQYF. DNA of the CDR3: TGTGCCAGCAGCCCCAGCGCGGGTGGGGAGACCCAGTACTTC. Full variable domain (remainder filled in from reference TRBV5-4 and TRBJ2-5): ETGVTQSPTHLIKTRGQQVTLRCSSQSGHNTVSWYQQALGQGPQFIFQYYREEENGRGNFPPRFSGLQFPNYSSELNVNALELDDSALYLCASSPSAGGETQYFGPGTRLLVL.

The rearrangement uses TRBV9 and TRBJ2-3; no clear D. V was shortened by 0 bases and J by 1 base, with 12 bases between the two germline ends. Looked up from germline, CDR1 is SGDLS and CDR2 is YYNGEE. This CDR3 comprises 16 residues. CDR3 sequence (DNA): TGTGCCAGCAGCGTAGCGGTTCTCTCCGGCACAGATACGCAGTATTTT. This codes for CASSVAVLSGTDTQYF.

The chain joins TRBV12-3 or TRBV12-4 to TRBJ2-5; TRBD2 matches 7 bases. The ends lost 3 bases at V and 5 bases at J; junction bases unmatched: 3. The CDR3 consists of 13 residues. The DNA of the CDR3 is TGTGCCAGCAGTTTTGGACTAGGGGAGACCCAGTACTTC. Its protein is CASSFGLGETQYF.

This clone turned up a few times. The chain carries TRBV10-2 and TRBJ1-3; D unresolved. Germline V gene lookup returns CDR1 WSHSY and CDR2 SAAADI. This CDR3 is 13 amino acids long. V was cut by 7 bases and J by 8 bases, with 15 bases left in between. The CDR3 loop reads CASIGHMWDTIYF. CDR3 in DNA: TGCGCCAGCATCGGCCATATGTGGGACACCATATATTTT.

This chain links TRBV5-1 with TRBJ2-1; possibly TRBD1 for D (6 bases). The length of the CDR3 is 20 residues. CDR1 and CDR2 (germline): SGHRS, YFSETQ. The V and J ends lost 6 bases and 4 bases respectively, with 32 bases between them. Here the CDR3 DNA reads TGCGCCAGCACCACCGGACAGTTAAGAGACTTAAACTCGGTATACAATGAGCAGTTCTTC. It is translated as CASTTGQLRDLNSVYNEQFF.